The clone carrying this TCR beta chain was recorded a few times. Via MiXCR, TCRdb re-called the RT-PCR reads, giving one row per CDR3 protein. This sample has roughly 940,000 distinct CDR3 sequences; roughly 18% occur once, and the top ten carry 5% to 6.5%. V gave up 3 bases and J gave up 11 bases, with 13 bases separating them. Germline CDR1 reads PRHDT; CDR2 reads FYEKMQ (reference sequence). The CDR3 is made up of 12 amino acids. The entry originates in a study of patients and donors after allogeneic stem cell transplantation. The chain carries TRBV13 and TRBJ1-2; D is possibly TRBD1 (6 bases). The specimen sequenced was blood, either unsorted or a sorted T cell fraction (not recorded which). This TCR was sampled from a human donor who was either an allogeneic HSCT recipient or a stem cell or donor lymphocyte infusion donor (not recorded which). It is not recorded whose cells these are; they may come from a transplant donor. The DNA of the CDR3 is TGTGCCAGCAGCTTGGGACACTTGGGATACACCTTC. Amino acid sequence: CASSLGHLGYTF.